The sequence of this TCR beta chain was determined in a study of blood T cell repertoires in COVID-19. Across the study: Sites in the United States, Italy and Spain provided acute and convalescent COVID-19 samples. T cells, B-cell-depleted T cells, or PBMCs supplied cDNA or gDNA.

Per the authors' pipeline: Amplification of reference gene primers provided the estimated nucleated cell counts. Clones were sequenced by immunoSEQ multiplex PCR, and TCRdb holds only the in-frame ones, with some missing. V, J and clone size are taken as reported in that table, and D and trimming were inferred from the DNA itself. Among fewer than 400,000 clones, 80% to 90% were seen once, and the ten largest hold 2.5% to 3%. The V gene lost 3 bases and the J gene lost 3 bases, with 9 bases spanning the gap. Germline CDR1 is SQVTM and CDR2 is ANQGSEA. The CDR3 covers 13 residues. The chain couples TRBV29-1 to TRBJ2-4, with D perhaps matching TRBD2 (6 bases). Sequencing was performed on peripheral blood. The clonotype was recovered from a man younger than 45 with active or convalescent COVID-19. The CDR3 here is CSVDAGRKNIQYF. The CDR3 DNA follows: TGCAGCGTTGACGCGGGGCGCAAAAACATTCAGTACTTC.